The text below deals with one T cell receptor beta chain. The target antigen is unknown. TCRdb used MiXCR to reprocess the reads, holding one entry per CDR3 protein. This table has about 570,000 distinct CDR3 sequences, 40% appearing once. This entry is derived from a study of T cell repertoires in cytomegalovirus infection. The CDR3 spans 15 residues. CDR1 and CDR2 (germline): SGHTA, FQGNSA. V dropped 0 bases and J dropped 10; count of bases not matched to a gene: 8. General study points: Dominating the ex vivo response were HLA-C-restricted CMV-specific TCR beta clonotypes. Identification of carriers of CMV plus the relevant HLA was achieved through cumulative public TCR beta family frequency.

The receptor's source is a human donor in good health (CMV status not recorded). Some clones in this sample may be carry-over from other donors' samples. V usage is TRBV7-2 and J usage is TRBJ2-1; 8 bases agree with TRBD2. The material was cultured PBMCs, obtained from culture after CMV antigen stimulation. The CDR3 is CASSLAPGRAVEQFF. The CDR3 coding sequence is TGTGCCAGCAGCTTAGCGCCCGGGAGGGCCGTGGAGCAGTTCTTC.